Each of the 24 T cell receptor beta chains below was sequenced from the same sample in a study of blood T cell repertoires in COVID-19. Produced via immunoSEQ multiplex PCR; TCRdb's table is partial and in-frame only. This table holds around 64,000 clones, approximately 90% found once. Source material: peripheral blood. All receptors derive from a man between 50 and 59 years old with active COVID-19.

The chain has TRBV6-5 and TRBJ2-1; the D is unclear. V was shortened by 1 base and J by 9 bases, with 10 bases between the two germline ends. The CDR3 runs to 13 residues. Germline values: CDR1 MNHEY, CDR2 SVGAGI. In DNA, the CDR3 is TGTGCCAGCAGTTACTATACTGGCGGTGAGCAGTTCTTC. Its protein is CASSYYTGGEQFF.

This chain links TRBV6-5 with TRBJ2-3, with D perhaps matching TRBD2 (6 bases). Germline V gene lookup returns CDR1 MNHEY and CDR2 SVGAGI. The CDR3 consists of 15 residues. The V gene lost 4 bases and the J gene lost 2 bases, with 13 bases spanning the gap. The chain's CDR3 is CASSFAGLNTDTQYF. For the CDR3, the DNA is TGTGCCAGCAGTTTTGCGGGACTCAACACAGATACGCAGTATTTT.

V gene TRBV5-4 combines with J gene TRBJ1-2; TRBD1 matches at 7 bases. The CDR3 loop spans 16 amino acids. J gave up 4 bases and V 4 bases, and 13 bases lay outside the gene matches. Germline CDR1 and CDR2: SGHNT and YYREEE (reference sequence). CDR3 bases: TGTGCCAGCAGCCGGGACAGCCAAGCCGTAGGCTATGGCTACACCTTC. It yields the protein CASSRDSQAVGYGYTF.

This clone was observed once. The rearrangement links TRBV4-3 to TRBJ2-1; tentative D call: TRBD1 (8 bases). The CDR3 is 20 residues long. Trimming took 0 bases from V and 4 from J, leaving 25 bases between them. CDR1 is LGHNA and CDR2 is YSLEER in the germline V gene. In DNA, the CDR3 is TGCGCCAGCAGCCAAGACACAGGGGGTGTAGGAGCGGGACAGTACAATGAGCAGTTCTTC. This encodes CASSQDTGGVGAGQYNEQFF.

V is TRBV27 and J is TRBJ2-1, with TRBD1 identical over 10 bases. The germline V gene has CDR1 MNHEY and CDR2 SMNVEV (reference sequence). The CDR3 extends over 14 amino acids. With 5 bases clipped from V and 6 bases from J, the junction kept 4 bases outside the gene matches. CDR3 sequence (DNA): TGTGCCAGCAGTAGGGACAGGGGTAGCAATGAGCAGTTCTTC. Translated, it gives CASSRDRGSNEQFF.

This sequence joins TRBV9 and TRBJ1-1; D not certain. Looked up from germline, CDR1 is SGDLS and CDR2 is YYNGEE. V lost 0 bases and J 0 bases, leaving 3 bases between the germline ends. The CDR3 is 13 amino acids. CDR3 protein: CASSVDLNTEAFF. The CDR3 DNA reads as TGTGCCAGCAGCGTAGACTTGAACACTGAAGCTTTCTTT.

This clone was counted a few times. The CDR3 DNA is TGTGCCAGCAGCTTAATGCGGGGCAGGGCCTACGAGCAGTACTTC. Protein product: CASSLMRGRAYEQYF. The rearrangement joins TRBV7-9 to TRBJ2-7, with a tentative D call TRBD2 (6 bases). Trimming pared 2 bases from V and 2 bases from J, leaving 13 bases between. Germline loops: CDR1 SEHNR, CDR2 FQNEAQ (reference sequence). This CDR3 is built from 15 residues.

The J gene is TRBJ2-6, the V gene TRBV5-4; 7 nucleotides line up with TRBD1. Germline CDR1 is SGHNT and CDR2 is YYREEE (reference sequence). This CDR3 contains 15 residues. The J segment lost 4 bases and the V segment lost 3 bases, leaving 4 bases of the junction unmatched. DNA of the CDR3: TGTGCCAGCAGCTCGGGGACAGCCGGGGCCAACGTCCTGACTTTC. Translated: CASSSGTAGANVLTF.

The chain couples TRBV3-1 (or the pseudogene TRBV3-2) to TRBJ2-2; weak D call: TRBD1 (5 bases). The CDR3 runs to 16 residues. Germline-derived CDR1 and CDR2 are LGHDT and YNNKEL (reference sequence). Trimming stripped 3 bases from V and 3 bases from J, with 14 bases between. The CDR3 loop is CASSHGAGGDTGELFF. CDR3 in DNA: TGTGCCAGCAGCCATGGGGCAGGTGGTGACACCGGGGAGCTGTTTTTT.

The CDR3 region is CAWSGATYEQYF. In DNA, the CDR3 is TGTGCCTGGAGTGGGGCCACCTACGAGCAGTACTTC. The chain links TRBV30 to TRBJ2-7; the D is unclear. The length of the CDR3 is 12 residues. V was shortened by 1 base and J by 2 bases, with 6 bases between the two germline ends. The germline V gene encodes CDR1 GTSNPN and CDR2 SVGIG (reference sequence).

This chain joins TRBV15 and TRBJ2-5; D is ambiguous. V was trimmed by 5 bases and J by 3 bases, leaving 13 bases between them. CDR1 and CDR2 from the germline V gene are LNHNV and YYDKDF (reference sequence). The CDR3 sequence is 14 residues long. This CDR3 is CATSYGRRKETQYF. For the CDR3, the DNA is TGTGCCACCAGCTACGGCAGGCGAAAAGAGACCCAGTACTTC.

The chain employs TRBV7-9 and TRBJ1-5, with TRBD1 matching 9 bases. Germline loops: CDR1 SEHNR, CDR2 FQNEAQ (reference sequence). V trimming: 2 bases; J trimming: 6 bases; junction bases outside the gene matches: 5. The CDR3 runs 15 residues. The DNA for the CDR3 is TGTGCCAGCAGCTTATCGACAGGGGGAGGTCAGCCCCAGCATTTT. This gives the protein CASSLSTGGGQPQHF.

The V and J genes are TRBV6-5 and TRBJ2-7; 8 bases map to TRBD2. With V trimmed by 11 bases and J by 1 base, 10 bases remained unmatched. CDR1 MNHEY and CDR2 SVGAGI come from the germline V gene. This CDR3 is 14 amino acids long. The CDR3 spells CALNSGRGSYEQYF. CDR3 sequence (DNA): TGTGCCTTAAACAGCGGGAGAGGTTCCTACGAGCAGTACTTC.

CDR3 sequence: CASSPSSNQPQHF. Here the CDR3 DNA reads TGTGCCAGCAGCCCCAGTTCCAATCAGCCCCAGCATTTT. The rearrangement links TRBV7-8 to TRBJ1-5, with D unresolved. This CDR3 contains 13 residues. The V gene's germline CDR1 is SGHVS and CDR2 FQNEAQ. Deletions cut 5 bases from V and 3 bases from J, with 8 bases between.

The chain links TRBV6-2 or TRBV6-3 to TRBJ1-1; 8 bases agree with TRBD1. CDR3 length: 15 amino acids. Germline CDR1 is MNHEY and CDR2 is SVGEGT. V gave up 4 bases and J gave up 6 bases; unmatched junction bases: 10. For the CDR3, the DNA is TGTGCCAGCAGTTCCAACTTACAGGGGGGAGCTGAAGCTTTCTTT. Its translation is CASSSNLQGGAEAFF.

This chain joins TRBV7-8 and TRBJ1-6; a possible D gene is TRBD1 (6 bases). Germline V gene lookup returns CDR1 SGHVS and CDR2 FQNEAQ. CDR3 size: 14 residues. V lost 4 bases, J lost 7 bases, and 11 bases lay in between. CDR3 loop: CASSSQGWNSPLHF. CDR3 DNA sequence: TGTGCCAGCAGCTCTCAGGGGTGGAATTCACCCCTCCACTTT. Full variable domain (rest looked up from reference TRBV7-8 and TRBJ1-6): GAGVSQSPRYKVAKRGQDVALRCDPISGHVSLFWYQQALGQGPEFLTYFQNEAQLDKSGLPSDRFFAERPEGSVSTLKIQRTQQEDSAVYLCASSSQGWNSPLHFGNGTRLTVT.

This chain connects TRBV24-1 to TRBJ1-4; D is unresolved. Between the trimmed V and J ends, which lost 5 bases and 3 bases, there was a span of 6 bases. Germline V gives CDR1 KGHDR, CDR2 SFDVKD. The CDR3 spans 13 residues. Here the CDR3 reads CATSGGANEKLFF. CDR3 DNA: TGTGCCACCAGTGGAGGAGCTAATGAAAAACTGTTTTTT.

This clone was picked up one time. The chain combines TRBV6-4 with TRBJ2-3; D may be TRBD2 (6 bases). V dropped 6 bases and J dropped 0 bases, with 16 bases sitting between them. The CDR3 has 16 amino acids. CDR1 is MRHNA, CDR2 SNTAGT, per germline. CDR3 loop: CASSRVSGPSTDTQYF. DNA of the CDR3: TGTGCCAGCAGCCGAGTTAGCGGCCCTAGCACAGATACGCAGTATTTT.

The chain combines TRBV28 with TRBJ2-7; tentative D call: TRBD1 (6 bases). V lost 3 bases and J lost 7, with 19 bases in between. CDR1 and CDR2 from the germline V gene are MDHEN and SYDVKM. This CDR3 has 15 residues. CDR3 sequence (DNA): TGTGCCAGCAGTTTTTCTTCGGGTACAGGGAGAGAGCAGTACTTC. Translated, it gives CASSFSSGTGREQYF.

This clone appeared many times. V and J are TRBV11-3 and TRBJ2-7; a weak D match, TRBD1 (5 bases). The CDR3 is 13 residues long. Germline lookup yields CDR1 SGHNT and CDR2 YENEEA. Trimming shortened V by 2 bases and J by 6 bases, and 11 bases separated the two germline ends. CDR3 loop: CASSLNYRSEQYF. For the CDR3, the DNA is TGTGCCAGCAGCTTAAATTACAGGAGCGAGCAGTACTTC.

CDR3 DNA sequence: TGTGCCAGCAGTAATCGCGCCCGACAGGCGAATGAAAAACTGTTTTTT. Translation: CASSNRARQANEKLFF. This rearrangement joins TRBV6-2 or TRBV6-3 to TRBJ1-4; possible D gene TRBD1, 6 bases. The CDR3 totals 16 residues. Germline CDR1 reads MNHEY; CDR2 reads SVGEGT. The ends were cut back, 5 bases at V and 5 bases at J, with 18 bases in the middle.

This sequence joins TRBV27 and TRBJ2-3, with TRBD1 matching over 9 bases. The CDR3 length is 19 residues. The J segment lost 8 bases and the V segment lost 0 bases, leaving 18 bases of the junction unmatched. CDR1 MNHEY and CDR2 SMNVEV come from the germline V gene (reference sequence). The CDR3: CASSLSWTGVLALAGTQYF. CDR3 nucleotides: TGTGCCAGCAGTTTATCTTGGACAGGGGTGTTAGCCTTAGCGGGTACGCAGTATTTT.

The chain carries TRBV28 and TRBJ2-2; TRBD1 matches 9 bases. CDR1 is MDHEN, CDR2 SYDVKM, per germline. V lost 1 base and J lost 7; bases outside the gene matches: 4. This CDR3 region has 15 residues. CDR3 sequence reads: CASSLLQGAVGELFF. CDR3 DNA sequence: TGTGCCAGCAGTTTATTACAGGGGGCGGTCGGGGAGCTGTTTTTT.

For the CDR3, the DNA is TGTGCCAGCAGCTTGTCTCAGCGACCCTCTGGAAACACCATATATTTT. Translated: CASSLSQRPSGNTIYF. The chain uses TRBV5-6 and TRBJ1-3, with unresolved D. The V end was cut by 1 base, the J end by 0 bases, with 11 bases between. The germline CDR1 and CDR2 sequences are SGHDT and YYEEEE. The CDR3 contains 16 residues.